Below are 9 T cell receptor beta chains sequenced from a single sample in a study of shared clonotypes between healthy human individuals. TCRdb's table, derived via immunoSEQ multiplex PCR, lists solely in-frame clones and lacks some. The sample yields about 1,900,000 clones, just under 95% seen once. Naivety among CD8 cells was defined by CD45RO negativity and positive CCR7 selection, thereby excluding terminally differentiated effector memory CD45RA+ cells. Sequenced: naive CD8+ T cells sorted from blood. These receptors were taken from a man aged 18 to 35 in good health.

The V call is TRBV7-9, the J call TRBJ2-7; 9 positions agree with TRBD2. J was trimmed by 2 bases and V by 5 bases; bases with no gene match: 13. The CDR3 contains 17 residues. Germline CDR1 reads SEHNR; CDR2 reads FQNEAQ (reference sequence). The CDR3 loop is CASSLPPGASGAYEQYF. The CDR3 DNA follows: TGTGCCAGCAGCCTCCCCCCCGGGGCTAGCGGGGCCTACGAGCAGTACTTC.

Comments on this clone: The same CDR3 arises from other DNA sequences in this sample as well. The chain joins TRBV28 to TRBJ2-7; TRBD1 matches at 7 bases. CDR1 MDHEN and CDR2 SYDVKM come from the germline V gene. The junction had 5 bases not matched to a gene; V was cut back by 3 bases and J by 0 bases. The CDR3 consists of 15 residues. CDR3: CASSFPAGGSYEQYF. The CDR3 DNA reads as TGTGCCAGCAGTTTTCCCGCAGGGGGCTCCTACGAGCAGTACTTC. The complete variable domain, with remaining parts taken from reference TRBV28 and TRBJ2-7, reads DVKVTQSSRYLVKRTGEKVFLECVQDMDHENMFWYRQDPGLGLRLIYFSYDVKMKEKGDIPEGYSVSREKKERFSLILESASTNQTSMYLCASSFPAGGSYEQYFGPGTRLTVT.

Regarding this clone: The same CDR3 arises from other DNA sequences in this sample as well. The chain couples TRBV19 to TRBJ2-7, with TRBD1 as a possible D gene (5 bases). Germline V gives CDR1 LNHDA, CDR2 SQIVND (reference sequence). V lost 2 bases and J lost 3, with 5 bases in between. The CDR3 is 12 amino acids. In DNA, the CDR3 is TGTGCCAGTAGTATACAGGGCTACGAGCAGTACTTC. Translating it yields CASSIQGYEQYF. The whole variable domain, remainder taken from reference TRBV19 and TRBJ2-7, is DGGITQSPKYLFRKEGQNVTLSCEQNLNHDAMYWYRQDPGQGLRLIYYSQIVNDFQKGDIAEGYSVSREKKESFPLTVTSAQKNPTAFYLCASSIQGYEQYFGPGTRLTVT.

The count of this clone is one. The chain recombines TRBV7-9 with TRBJ1-1; possible D gene TRBD1, 5 bases. The CDR3 spans 15 residues. CDR1 and CDR2 from the germline V gene are SEHNR and FQNEAQ (reference sequence). The ends were cut back, 1 base at V and 6 bases at J, with 15 bases in the middle. The CDR3 DNA is TGTGCCAGCAGCTTAGTAGGCCAGGGTGGGGCTGAAGCTTTCTTT. Its protein is CASSLVGQGGAEAFF.

V usage is TRBV6-1 and J usage is TRBJ2-7, with 7 positions matching TRBD1. The CDR3 spans 15 residues. The junction had 6 bases not matched to a gene; V was cut back by 1 base and J by 3 bases. Germline V gene sequence: CDR1 MNHNS, CDR2 SASEGT. CDR3 sequence reads: CASSEGDSENYEQYF. CDR3 nucleotides: TGTGCCAGCAGTGAAGGGGACAGCGAAAACTACGAGCAGTACTTC.

The chain uses TRBV11-2 and TRBJ2-1; 9 bases fit TRBD1. There are 14 residues in the CDR3. The ends lost 5 bases at V and 9 bases at J; junction bases unmatched: 8. CDR1 and CDR2 from the germline V gene are SGHAT and FQNNGV. The CDR3 region is CASSPSGTGFEQFF. The DNA for the CDR3 is TGTGCCAGCAGCCCCTCCGGGACAGGGTTTGAGCAGTTCTTC.

CDR3 loop: CASSYVDSFYEQYF. The CDR3 region has the DNA TGTGCCAGCAGTTACGTCGACAGCTTCTACGAGCAGTACTTC. V is TRBV6-5 and J is TRBJ2-7; possibly TRBD1 for D (5 bases). The CDR3 length is 14 residues. Germline CDR1 reads MNHEY; CDR2 reads SVGAGI. Trimming cost V 2 bases and J 3 bases, with 11 bases left between them.

The chain links TRBV5-1 to TRBJ2-7; tentatively, D is TRBD1 or TRBD2 (5 bases each). The V gene's germline CDR1 is SGHRS and CDR2 YFSETQ. V was shortened by 4 bases and J by 3 bases, with 14 bases between the two germline ends. This CDR3 has 14 amino acids. The CDR3 DNA follows: TGCGCCAGCAGCCCCGAGGGCCAGGGCTACGAGCAGTACTTC. It specifies CASSPEGQGYEQYF.

In its sample, this clone was seen once. The chain recombines TRBV4-1 with TRBJ2-1; no firm D call. The germline CDR1 and CDR2 sequences are MGHRA and YSYEKL. The V gene lost 3 bases and the J gene lost 0 bases, with 12 bases spanning the gap. The CDR3 length is 16 residues. The DNA for the CDR3 is TGCGCCAGCAGCCAGTTTGACCAGAGCTCCTACAATGAGCAGTTCTTC. It is translated as CASSQFDQSSYNEQFF.